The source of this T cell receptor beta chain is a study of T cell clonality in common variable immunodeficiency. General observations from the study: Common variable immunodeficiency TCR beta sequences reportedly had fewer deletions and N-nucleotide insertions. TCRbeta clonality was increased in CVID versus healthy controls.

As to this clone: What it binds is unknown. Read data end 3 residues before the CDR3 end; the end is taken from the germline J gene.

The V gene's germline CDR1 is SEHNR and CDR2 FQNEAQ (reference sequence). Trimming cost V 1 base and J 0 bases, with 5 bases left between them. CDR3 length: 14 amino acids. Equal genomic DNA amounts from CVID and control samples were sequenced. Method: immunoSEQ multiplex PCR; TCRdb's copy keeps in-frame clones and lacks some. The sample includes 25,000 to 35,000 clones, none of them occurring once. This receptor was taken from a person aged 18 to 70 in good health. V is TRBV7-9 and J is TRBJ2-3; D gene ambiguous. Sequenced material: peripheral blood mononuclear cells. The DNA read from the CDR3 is TGTGCCAGCAGCTTAGACCAGAGCACAGATACG. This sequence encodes CASSLDQSTDT. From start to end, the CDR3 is CASSLDQSTDTQYF.